These T cell receptor beta chains were read from a single sample in a study of cytomegalovirus exposure and HLA in healthy donors. Assay: immunoSEQ multiplex PCR; the TCRdb copy retains only in-frame clones and omits some. The sample lists some 120,000 clones; over 70% were seen once. Sequencing was done on a sample of PBMCs. The receptors shown here come from a woman between 50 and 59 years old in good health and CMV-seronegative. Each CDR3 is given with its conserved first and last residue. D genes are given only for firm matches. Expanded clones get a size class; other rows say once, few or many, or leave the size out.

J gene	D gene	clone size	V gene	CDR3 protein	CDR3 DNA
TRBJ2-2	TRBD2	-	TRBV28	CASSLRSGLGLLAGELFF	TGTGCCAGCAGTTTAAGATCCGGACTAGGTTTGTTGGCCGGGGAGCTGTTTTTT
TRBJ2-7	TRBD2	-	TRBV6-1	CASSLIAGGPYEQYF	TGTGCCAGCAGTTTAATAGCGGGAGGGCCCTACGAGCAGTACTTC
TRBJ1-1	-	once	TRBV28	CASSGGGTEAFF	TGTGCCAGCAGCGGGGGGGGCACTGAAGCTTTCTTT
TRBJ2-1	TRBD2	-	TRBV2	CASGIGLAVYNEQFF	TGTGCCAGCGGAATCGGACTAGCGGTTTACAATGAGCAGTTCTTC
TRBJ2-1	-	-	TRBV19	CASRASQDDEQFF	TGTGCCAGTAGGGCTTCACAGGACGATGAGCAGTTCTTC
TRBJ2-2	-	-	TRBV5-1	CASSLYGVGSTGELFF	TGCGCCAGCAGCTTGTACGGGGTGGGGAGCACCGGGGAGCTGTTTTTT
TRBJ2-7	-	few	TRBV7-8	CASSLASSYEQYF	TGTGCCAGCAGCTTAGCGAGCTCCTACGAGCAGTACTTC
TRBJ2-1	-	few	TRBV9	CASSAGLVYNEQFF	TGTGCCAGCAGCGCGGGACTTGTCTACAATGAGCAGTTCTTC
TRBJ2-5	TRBD2	-	TRBV30	CAWSGLAAETQYF	TGTGCCTGGAGCGGACTAGCGGCAGAGACCCAGTACTTC
TRBJ2-1	TRBD2	-	TRBV9	CASSVGSIAGVSEQFF	TGTGCCAGCAGCGTAGGGAGCATAGCGGGAGTTTCTGAGCAGTTCTTC
TRBJ2-3	TRBD1	-	TRBV4-3	CASSQQHSRGYEDTQYF	TGCGCCAGCAGCCAACAACACAGCAGGGGGTATGAAGATACGCAGTATTTT
TRBJ2-7	-	-	TRBV14	CASSATRGYEQYF	TGTGCCAGCAGCGCGACTAGGGGCTACGAGCAGTACTTC
TRBJ2-3	TRBD2	-	TRBV7-9	CASSYLASGSLDTQYF	TGTGCCAGCAGCTACCTGGCTAGCGGGAGCCTTGATACGCAGTATTTT
TRBJ2-3	-	-	TRBV2	CATLGGGGTDTQYF	TGTGCCACCCTAGGGGGAGGGGGGACAGATACGCAGTATTTT
TRBJ2-6	-	-	TRBV2	CASSLETALSGANVLTF	TGTGCCAGCAGTCTGGAGACAGCCCTCTCTGGGGCCAACGTCCTGACTTTC
TRBJ2-3	TRBD1	-	TRBV11-2	CASSPQQGNAGTQYF	TGTGCCAGCAGCCCCCAACAGGGGAATGCTGGTACGCAGTATTTT
TRBJ1-1	-	-	TRBV27	CASSLSTVNTEAFF	TGTGCCAGCAGTTTGTCGACTGTGAACACTGAAGCTTTCTTT
TRBJ1-4	-	-	TRBV27	CASSRGLSSEKLFF	TGTGCCAGCAGTCGGGGACTGAGCAGTGAAAAACTGTTTTTT
TRBJ2-2	TRBD2	-	TRBV2	CASRSGAQGTGELFF	TGTGCCAGCAGGAGCGGGGCGCAGGGCACCGGGGAGCTGTTTTTT
TRBJ2-6	-	-	TRBV5-6	CASSSRSTGTGANVLTF	TGTGCCAGCAGCTCGAGATCGACAGGAACTGGGGCCAACGTCCTGACTTTC
TRBJ2-5	TRBD2	-	TRBV4-3	CASSLGLEETQYF	TGCGCCAGCAGCCTCGGACTAGAAGAGACCCAGTACTTC
TRBJ2-1	-	-	TRBV28	CASSFVREQFF	TGTGCCAGCAGTTTTGTCCGTGAGCAGTTCTTC